What follows is one T cell receptor beta chain and its context. This specimen belongs to a study of shared clonotypes between healthy human individuals. Sequencing on ten immunoSEQ deep assay plates was performed for unsorted PBMC DNA. Authors' processing steps: Quality scores were absent from the junction-only immunoSEQ sequences, so filtering differed. Sequencing used immunoSEQ multiplex PCR; TCRdb keeps in-frame clones, though not all of them. The V and J calls and clone size were taken over from that table, and D and trimming were inferred from the DNA. The profile shows about 560,000 clones, roughly 72% of them singletons. The CDR3 contains 15 residues. CDR1 is MNHEY, CDR2 SMNVEV, per germline (reference sequence). Trimming took 5 bases from V and 5 from J; bases not matched to a gene: 10. Donation came from healthy HIV-negative adults that had no recent acute infections or vaccinations.

The sequence came from a woman in her forties in good health. Some clones in this sample may be carry-over from other donors' samples. The chain recombines TRBV27 with TRBJ2-7; TRBD1 matches 9 bases. Sequencing was carried out using PBMCs. CDR3 region: CASSPKQGALNEQYF. The CDR3 DNA is TGTGCCAGCAGTCCAAAACAGGGGGCCTTGAACGAGCAGTACTTC.